This entry is about one T cell receptor beta chain. Its antigen is not known. The germline V gene has CDR1 SQVTM and CDR2 ANQGSEA. The V end was cut by 8 bases, the J end by 4 bases, with 12 bases between. CDR3 length: 11 residues. The source of the sample is a study of CD8+CD57+ T cells in acquired aplastic anemia. Whole-study context: Sorted CD4+ and CD8+ cells gave a mean 3.2 ug DNA, range roughly 0.2 to 27.4 ug.

The template used for profiling TCR beta VDJ and CDR3 was genomic DNA. MiXCR, applied by TCRdb to the reads, yields one record per CDR3 protein. The sample consists of roughly 200,000 distinct CDR3 sequences, over 55% of them appearing once. Study-wide findings and caveats: The CD8+ Simpson's diversity of patients and controls was not significantly different.

This TCR was sampled from a human donor in good health. The sample taken for sequencing was sorted CD4+, CD8+, or CD8+CD57+ T cells (not recorded which) from PBMCs. The genes are TRBV29-1 and TRBJ2-7; D gene ambiguous. Here the CDR3 DNA reads TGCAGCTGGACGGATCTATACGAGCAGTACTTC. The encoded protein is CSWTDLYEQYF.